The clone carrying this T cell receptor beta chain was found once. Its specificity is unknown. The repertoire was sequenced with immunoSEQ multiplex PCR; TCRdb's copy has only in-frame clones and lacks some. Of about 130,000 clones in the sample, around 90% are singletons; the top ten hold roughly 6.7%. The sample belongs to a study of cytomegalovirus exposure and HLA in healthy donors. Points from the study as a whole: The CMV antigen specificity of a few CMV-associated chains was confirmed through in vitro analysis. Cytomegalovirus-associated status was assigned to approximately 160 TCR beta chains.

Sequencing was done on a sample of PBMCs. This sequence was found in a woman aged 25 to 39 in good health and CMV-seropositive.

CDR3 sequence reads: CASSSVTGGNEAFF. CDR3 coding DNA: TGCGCCAGCAGCTCGGTGACAGGGGGAAATGAAGCTTTCTTT. V usage is TRBV5-1 and J usage is TRBJ1-1, with 9 nucleotides matching TRBD1. The CDR3 covers 14 residues. V lost 3 bases and J lost 7; bases outside the gene matches: 7. Germline CDR1 SGHRS, CDR2 YFSETQ. Filled out from reference TRBV5-1 and TRBJ1-1, the complete variable domain reads KAGVTQTPRYLIKTRGQQVTLSCSPISGHRSVSWYQQTPGQGLQFLFEYFSETQRNKGNFPGRFSGRQFSNSRSEMNVSTLELGDSALYLCASSSVTGGNEAFFGQGTRLTVV.